This T cell receptor beta chain came from a study of blood T cells in healthy people across ages. For the second PCR, which ran for about 6 to 11 cycles, a sample-barcoded 5' primer and a J-beta primer mix were used. One entry per CDR3 protein, called by TCRdb with MiXCR from the 5' RACE reads. Here the sample spans about 720,000 distinct CDR3 sequences, roughly 25% being singletons. This clonotype appeared a few times. The germline V gene encodes CDR1 MNHEY and CDR2 SMNVEV (reference sequence). Trimming took 5 bases from V and 3 from J; bases not matched to a gene: 6. This CDR3 spans 15 amino acids. This same sample was also part of a study on T cells of mothers and their children.

V gene TRBV27 combines with J gene TRBJ2-1, with 8 bases matching TRBD2. The sequencing input was blood. The clonotype was recovered from a boy younger than 18 in good health. Here the CDR3 DNA reads TGTGCCAGCAGTAATAGCGGGAATTTCTACAATGAGCAGTTCTTC. Translation gives CASSNSGNFYNEQFF.